This T cell receptor (beta chain) comes out of a study of T cells in tuberculosis. The protocol was immunoSEQ multiplex PCR, while the TCRdb copy is restricted to in-frame clones and leaves out a portion. The data contain 35,000 to 55,000 clones, nearly 95% of them singletons. The sequence was obtained from a donor between 10 and 29 years old with latent tuberculosis or without tuberculosis infection. The sample comprised PBMCs.

The CDR3, as DNA: TGTGCCAGTAATACTAACTATGGCTACACCTTC. Protein sequence: CASNTNYGYTF. V gene TRBV19 combines with J gene TRBJ1-2, with D unclear. Germline lookup yields CDR1 LNHDA and CDR2 SQIVND (reference sequence). Trimming stripped 7 bases from V and 0 bases from J, with 3 bases between. This CDR3 is 11 amino acids long.